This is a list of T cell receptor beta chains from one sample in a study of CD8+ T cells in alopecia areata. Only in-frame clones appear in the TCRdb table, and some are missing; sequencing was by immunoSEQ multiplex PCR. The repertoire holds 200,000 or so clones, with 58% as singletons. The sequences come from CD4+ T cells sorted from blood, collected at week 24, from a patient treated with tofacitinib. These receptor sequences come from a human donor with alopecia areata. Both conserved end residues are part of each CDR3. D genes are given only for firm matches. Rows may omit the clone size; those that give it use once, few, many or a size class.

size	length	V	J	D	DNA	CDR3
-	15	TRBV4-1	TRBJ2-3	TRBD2	TGCGCCAGCAGCCAAAGCGGGGCTAGCACAGATACGCAGTATTTT	CASSQSGASTDTQYF
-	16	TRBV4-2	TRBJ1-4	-	TGTGCCAGCAGCCAAGGACGGGGGCTAGGCGATGAAAAACTGTTTTTT	CASSQGRGLGDEKLFF
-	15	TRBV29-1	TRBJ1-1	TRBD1	TGCAGCCCTCTGTTCCGGACAGGGAAGAACACTGAAGCTTTCTTT	CSPLFRTGKNTEAFF
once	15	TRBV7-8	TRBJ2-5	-	TGTGCCAGCAGCGTAGGACTCGGGGTGGGAGAGACCCAGTACTTC	CASSVGLGVGETQYF
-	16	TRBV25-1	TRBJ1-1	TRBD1	TGTGCCAGCAGTGCCCATAGGACAGGGCTGGGCGCTGAAGCTTTCTTT	CASSAHRTGLGAEAFF
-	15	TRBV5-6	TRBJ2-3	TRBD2	TGTGCCAGCAGCCTATCGGGGAGGGACACAGATACGCAGTATTTT	CASSLSGRDTDTQYF
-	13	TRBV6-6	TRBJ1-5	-	TGTGCCAGCGGCCTCTATAGCAATCAGCCCCAGCATTTT	CASGLYSNQPQHF
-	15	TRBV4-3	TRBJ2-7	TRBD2	TGCGCCAGCAGCCAAGAAGCGGGGACCTCCTACGAGCAGTACTTC	CASSQEAGTSYEQYF
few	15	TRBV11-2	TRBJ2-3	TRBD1	TGTGCCAGCAGCTTAGTACAGGGGCTCACAGATACGCAGTATTTT	CASSLVQGLTDTQYF
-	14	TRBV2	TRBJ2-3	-	TGTGCCAGCAGTGAAAGGTCTCCAGCGTTGACGCAGTATTTT	CASSERSPALTQYF
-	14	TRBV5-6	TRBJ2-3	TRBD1	TGTGCCAGCAGCTTTAGGGGGCCCACAGATACGCAGTATTTT	CASSFRGPTDTQYF
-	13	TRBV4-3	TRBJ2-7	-	TGCGCCAGCAGCCCTCAGGGGTTGGACGAGCAGTACTTC	CASSPQGLDEQYF
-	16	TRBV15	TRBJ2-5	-	TGTGCCACCAGCAGAGCGGCGGGTACTGGGGAAGAGACCCAGTACTTC	CATSRAAGTGEETQYF
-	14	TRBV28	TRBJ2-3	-	TGTGCCAGCAGACTCATTGGGGGCACAGATACGCAGTATTTT	CASRLIGGTDTQYF
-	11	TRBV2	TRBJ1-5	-	TGTGCCAGCAGTGGAACTGGGCCCCAGCATTTT	CASSGTGPQHF
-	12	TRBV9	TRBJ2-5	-	TGTGCCAGCAGCGCCGGGGGCGAGACCCAGTACTTC	CASSAGGETQYF
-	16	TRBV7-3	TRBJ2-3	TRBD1	TGTGCCAGCAGCCTAGGGACAGGGGCCCCCACAGATACGCAGTATTTT	CASSLGTGAPTDTQYF
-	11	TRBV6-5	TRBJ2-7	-	TGTGCCAGCAGTAGGAGCGCCGAGCAGTACTTC	CASSRSAEQYF